The table lists the clone carrying this T cell receptor (beta chain) with a count of one. The data derive from a study of blood T cell repertoires in COVID-19. TCRdb's table, derived via immunoSEQ multiplex PCR, lists solely in-frame clones and lacks some. The sample records 150,000 or so clones, 75% to 90% being singletons. CDR3 length: 14 amino acids. J was trimmed by 4 bases and V by 6 bases; bases with no gene match: 6. CDR1 is MNHNY and CDR2 is SVGAGI in the germline V gene (reference sequence). The receptor's source is a man between 18 and 29 years old with COVID-19, enrolled during active disease. The rearrangement joins TRBV6-6 to TRBJ1-3, with 7 bases matching TRBD1. Sequenced: peripheral blood. The CDR3 region is CASSRQGQGNTIYF. The CDR3 region has the DNA TGTGCCAGCAGCCGACAGGGACAGGGAAACACCATATATTTT.